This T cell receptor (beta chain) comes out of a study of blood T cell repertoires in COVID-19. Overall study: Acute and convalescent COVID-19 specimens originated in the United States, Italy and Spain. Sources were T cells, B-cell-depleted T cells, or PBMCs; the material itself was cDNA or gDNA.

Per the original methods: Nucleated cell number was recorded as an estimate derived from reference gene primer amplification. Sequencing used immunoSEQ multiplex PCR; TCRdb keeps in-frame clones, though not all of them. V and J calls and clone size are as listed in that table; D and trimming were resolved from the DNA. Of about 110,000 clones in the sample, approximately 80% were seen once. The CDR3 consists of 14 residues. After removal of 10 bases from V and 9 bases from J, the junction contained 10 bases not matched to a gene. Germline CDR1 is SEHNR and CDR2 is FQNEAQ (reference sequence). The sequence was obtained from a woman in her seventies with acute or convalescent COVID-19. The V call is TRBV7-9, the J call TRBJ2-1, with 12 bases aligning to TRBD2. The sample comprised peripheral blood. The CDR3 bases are TGTGCCACCTACTCCCTAGCGGGAGGGGGTGAGCAGTTCTTC. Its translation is CATYSLAGGGEQFF.